The clone carrying this T cell receptor (beta chain) was recorded once. What it binds is unknown. These data are taken from a study of vaccination and CD4 T cells after COVID-19. The overall study: Participants, all vaccine recipients, received two doses of either BNT162b2 or mRNA-1273.

Documented treatment: roughly 11-day PBMC culture with coronavirus spike peptide pools or control peptides (ViraFEST assay). Samples of CD4+ T cells were obtained from the unexposed donor before the COVID-19 pandemic (2011-2018). Scientists ran DNA taken from cultured CD4+ T cells through the Oncomine TCR Beta short-read assay for sequencing. MiXCR, applied by TCRdb to the PCR reads, yields one record per CDR3 protein. The sample records some 6,900 distinct CDR3 sequences, around half being singletons. Germline CDR1 reads MDHEN; CDR2 reads SYDVKM. CDR3 length: 15 amino acids. Deletions cut 6 bases from V and 0 bases from J, with 12 bases between.

This chain joins TRBV28 and TRBJ2-1, with D perhaps TRBD1 (5 bases). The TCR comes from a human donor in good health. Sequenced material: CD4+ T cells from blood, cultured in vitro. The CDR3 reads CASSETVSSYNEQFF. The CDR3 DNA reads TGTGCCAGCAGCGAGACAGTAAGCTCCTACAATGAGCAGTTCTTC.